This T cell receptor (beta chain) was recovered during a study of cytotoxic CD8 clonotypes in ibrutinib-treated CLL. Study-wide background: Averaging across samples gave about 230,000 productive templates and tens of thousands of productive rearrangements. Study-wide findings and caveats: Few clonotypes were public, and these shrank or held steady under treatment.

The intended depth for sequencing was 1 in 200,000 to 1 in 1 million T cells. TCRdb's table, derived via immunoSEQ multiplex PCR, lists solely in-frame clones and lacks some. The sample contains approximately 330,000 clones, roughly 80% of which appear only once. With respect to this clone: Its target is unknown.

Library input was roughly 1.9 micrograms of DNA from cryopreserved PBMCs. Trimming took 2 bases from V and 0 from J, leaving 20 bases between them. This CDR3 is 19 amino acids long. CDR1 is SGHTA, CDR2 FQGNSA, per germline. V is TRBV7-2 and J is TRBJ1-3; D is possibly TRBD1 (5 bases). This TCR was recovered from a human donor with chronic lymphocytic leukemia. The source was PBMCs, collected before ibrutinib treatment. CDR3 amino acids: CASSLFGVRGPGSGNTIYF. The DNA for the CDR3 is TGTGCCAGCAGCTTATTTGGTGTGAGGGGCCCGGGCTCTGGAAACACCATATATTTT. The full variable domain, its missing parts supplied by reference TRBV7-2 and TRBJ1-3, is GAGVSQSPSNKVTEKGKDVELRCDPISGHTALYWYRQSLGQGLEFLIYFQGNSAPDKSGLPSDRFSAERTGGSVSTLTIQRTQQEDSAVYLCASSLFGVRGPGSGNTIYFGEGSWLTVV.